A single sample is the source of the 19 T cell receptor beta chains below, sequenced in a study of chemoradiotherapy in HPV16-positive cancers. Using immunoSEQ multiplex PCR, the repertoire was profiled, and TCRdb retains in-frame clones only, with some absent. The table shows thousands of clones, with 90% to 95% occurring only once. This specimen was tumor tissue, taken from a patient who underwent chemoradiotherapy. The receptors here all came from a human donor with HPV-associated anogenital cancer.

The chain recombines TRBV7-9 with TRBJ1-1; 10 bases agree with TRBD1. The CDR3 is 16 amino acids. In germline, CDR1 is SEHNR, CDR2 FQNEAQ (reference sequence). After removal of 1 base from V and 1 base from J, the junction contained 3 bases not matched to a gene. CDR3 residues: CASSLDDRGRNTEAFF. For the CDR3, the DNA is TGTGCCAGCAGCTTAGATGACAGGGGGCGGAACACTGAAGCTTTCTTT. The full variable domain, rest sourced from reference TRBV7-9 and TRBJ1-1, is DTGVSQNPRHKITKRGQNVTFRCDPISEHNRLYWYRQTLGQGPEFLTYFQNEAQLEKSRLLSDRFSAERPKGSFSTLEIQRTEQGDSAMYLCASSLDDRGRNTEAFFGQGTRLTVV.

The CDR3 spells CASSFRHLTYEQYF. The CDR3 DNA sequence: TGTGCCAGCAGCTTTAGACATTTAACCTACGAGCAGTACTTC. The chain carries TRBV5-6 and TRBJ2-7; D unclear. This CDR3 region has 14 residues. Deletions cut 2 bases from V and 2 bases from J, with 11 bases between. Germline V gene data show CDR1 as SGHDT and CDR2 as YYEEEE. The variable domain in full, completed from reference TRBV5-6 and TRBJ2-7, reads DAGVTQSPTHLIKTRGQQVTLRCSPKSGHDTVSWYQQALGQGPQFIFQYYEEEERQRGNFPDRFSGHQFPNYSSELNVNALLLGDSALYLCASSFRHLTYEQYFGPGTRLTVT.

The V call is TRBV7-2, the J call TRBJ2-2, with 9 bases identical to TRBD2. There are 15 residues in the CDR3. Trimming took 6 bases from V and 4 from J; bases not matched to a gene: 6. Germline V gene sequence: CDR1 SGHTA, CDR2 FQGNSA. The CDR3 coding sequence is TGTGCCAGCAGGTTCGGGACTAGCCGCACCGGGGAGCTGTTTTTT. Its protein product is CASRFGTSRTGELFF.

As DNA, the CDR3 is TGTGCCAGCAGCTTAGGGCCGATTAACACTGAAGCTTTCTTT. Protein product: CASSLGPINTEAFF. The V call is TRBV13, the J call TRBJ1-1, with D hard to call. V dropped 0 bases and J dropped 2 bases, with 7 bases sitting between them. This CDR3 is 14 amino acids long. Germline values: CDR1 PRHDT, CDR2 FYEKMQ (reference sequence).

J is TRBJ2-5 and V is TRBV5-6; D possibly uses TRBD1 or TRBD2 (5 bases each). With 4 bases removed from V and 1 base from J, the gap between germline ends came to 11 bases. Looked up from germline, CDR1 is SGHDT and CDR2 is YYEEEE. The CDR3 is made up of 14 amino acids. The CDR3 is CASSGGYTQETQYF. The CDR3 DNA follows: TGTGCCAGCAGCGGGGGTTATACCCAAGAGACCCAGTACTTC.

The chain joins TRBV7-2 to TRBJ1-2, with a tentative D call TRBD1 (6 bases). CDR3 length: 13 residues. The germline gives CDR1 SGHTA, CDR2 FQGNSA. V was pared by 5 bases and J by 4 bases, with 11 bases between. The CDR3 nucleotides are TGTGCCAGCAGCCCCAGGGACACCTATGGCTACACCTTC. Translating it yields CASSPRDTYGYTF.

The V and J genes are TRBV25-1 and TRBJ2-6; no definite D call. The CDR3 covers 17 residues. Between the trimmed V and J ends, which lost 10 bases and 0 bases, there was a span of 19 bases. CDR1 is MGHDK, CDR2 SYGVNS, per germline. As DNA, the CDR3 is TGTGCCACCTCGGTGGGGTCTTACATCTCTGGGGCCAACGTCCTGACTTTC. Translating it yields CATSVGSYISGANVLTF.

The chain has TRBV6-5 and TRBJ2-2; 7 bases agree with TRBD1. The CDR3 has 15 amino acids. Germline V lookup: CDR1 MNHEY, CDR2 SVGAGI. Trimming took 6 bases from V and 1 from J; bases not matched to a gene: 5. The CDR3 spells CASRRTGQNTGELFF. The CDR3 bases are TGTGCCAGCAGAAGGACAGGACAGAACACCGGGGAGCTGTTTTTT.

The rearrangement links TRBV5-1 to TRBJ2-2, with D possibly called TRBD1 or TRBD2 (5 bases each). CDR3 length: 15 amino acids. Germline V gene data show CDR1 as SGHRS and CDR2 as YFSETQ. Trimming stripped 2 bases from V and 4 bases from J, with 12 bases between. DNA of the CDR3: TGCGCCAGCAGCTTAGAGGGGTTGGTCACCGGGGAGCTGTTTTTT. Translation: CASSLEGLVTGELFF. The complete variable domain, with remaining parts taken from reference TRBV5-1 and TRBJ2-2, reads KAGVTQTPRYLIKTRGQQVTLSCSPISGHRSVSWYQQTPGQGLQFLFEYFSETQRNKGNFPGRFSGRQFSNSRSEMNVSTLELGDSALYLCASSLEGLVTGELFFGEGSRLTVL.

This CDR3 reads CASSREISHEQYF. CDR3 in DNA: TGTGCCAGCAGCCGGGAAATTAGCCACGAGCAGTACTTC. V is TRBV4-2 and J is TRBJ2-7; D not resolved. The CDR3 covers 13 residues. V was shortened by 4 bases and J by 5 bases, with 12 bases between the two germline ends. The germline gives CDR1 LGHNA, CDR2 YNFKEQ.

The chain links TRBV19 to TRBJ2-1, with D uncertain. V gave up 3 bases and J gave up 5 bases, with 8 bases separating them. The CDR3 is 13 residues long. The germline V gene has CDR1 LNHDA and CDR2 SQIVND (reference sequence). In DNA, the CDR3 is TGTGCCAGTAGTATCAACAGTGACAATGAGCAGTTCTTC. Protein product: CASSINSDNEQFF.

This chain joins TRBV7-9 and TRBJ2-5, with a tentative D call TRBD2 (5 bases). The CDR3 consists of 13 residues. V was shortened by 5 bases and J by 4 bases, with 11 bases between the two germline ends. Germline-derived CDR1 and CDR2 are SEHNR and FQNEAQ (reference sequence). The CDR3 here is CASSDYEIETQYF. Here the CDR3 DNA reads TGTGCCAGCAGCGACTACGAGATAGAGACCCAGTACTTC.

This clone was detected only a few times. The V call is TRBV19, the J call TRBJ2-7, with 7 bases matching TRBD2. CDR3 length: 14 amino acids. CDR1 LNHDA and CDR2 SQIVND come from the germline V gene (reference sequence). The V and J ends lost 3 bases and 1 base, in that order; junction bases with no gene match: 3. The CDR3 sequence: CASSMGGGSYEQYF. The CDR3, as DNA: TGTGCCAGTAGTATGGGGGGGGGATCCTACGAGCAGTACTTC.

This rearrangement joins TRBV4-2 to TRBJ2-2, with D maybe TRBD2 (6 bases). CDR3 size: 15 residues. Germline V gene lookup returns CDR1 LGHNA and CDR2 YNFKEQ. Trimming shortened V by 1 base and J by 5 bases, and 11 bases separated the two germline ends. CDR3 residues: CASSQGSSETGELFF. CDR3 DNA sequence: TGTGCCAGCAGCCAAGGGTCTAGCGAGACCGGGGAGCTGTTTTTT.

This clone was seen a single time. This chain connects TRBV7-9 to TRBJ1-5; 9 bases map to TRBD1. CDR1 is SEHNR and CDR2 is FQNEAQ in the germline V gene (reference sequence). CDR3 length: 17 amino acids. With V trimmed by 1 base and J by 4 bases, 8 bases remained unmatched. CDR3 sequence reads: CASSLVVGQGQNQPQHF. CDR3 nucleotide sequence: TGTGCCAGCAGCTTAGTCGTGGGACAGGGACAGAATCAGCCCCAGCATTTT. Using reference TRBV7-9 and TRBJ1-5 for the parts outside the CDR3, the full variable domain is DTGVSQNPRHKITKRGQNVTFRCDPISEHNRLYWYRQTLGQGPEFLTYFQNEAQLEKSRLLSDRFSAERPKGSFSTLEIQRTEQGDSAMYLCASSLVVGQGQNQPQHFGDGTRLSIL.

The chain carries TRBV7-3 and TRBJ2-3, with 9 bases lining up with TRBD2. The CDR3 has 15 residues. V was pared by 2 bases and J by 5 bases, with 5 bases of the junction left unmatched. Per germline, CDR1 SGHTA and CDR2 FQGTGA. Here the CDR3 DNA reads TGTGCCAGCAGCTTAGGCCTAGCGGGACGAGATACGCAGTATTTT. It encodes CASSLGLAGRDTQYF.

The chain is built from TRBV9 and TRBJ2-3; TRBD2 matches at 10 bases. Germline CDR1 reads SGDLS; CDR2 reads YYNGEE. The CDR3 contains 16 residues. V was pared by 0 bases and J by 5 bases, with 6 bases of the junction left unmatched. CDR3 nucleotides: TGTGCCAGCAGCGTAGCAAGCGGGGGGGGTGGAGATACGCAGTATTTT. Translating gives CASSVASGGGGDTQYF.

This chain uses TRBV28 with TRBJ2-2, with TRBD1 matching over 8 bases. The J segment lost 6 bases and the V segment lost 6 bases, leaving 6 bases of the junction unmatched. Germline CDR1 MDHEN, CDR2 SYDVKM. The CDR3 spans 14 residues. DNA for the CDR3: TGTGCCAGCAGGGGGGACAGGTTAGCCGGGGAGCTGTTTTTT. This translates into CASRGDRLAGELFF.

The chain uses TRBV5-1 and TRBJ2-6; weak D call: TRBD2 (7 bases). CDR1 is SGHRS, CDR2 YFSETQ, per germline. Trimming cost V 1 base and J 4 bases, with 18 bases left between them. The CDR3 has 18 amino acids. The DNA for the CDR3 is TGCGCCAGCAGCTTGTTTCCGGGGGGCCGGTCCGGGGCCAACGTCCTGACTTTC. Its translation: CASSLFPGGRSGANVLTF.